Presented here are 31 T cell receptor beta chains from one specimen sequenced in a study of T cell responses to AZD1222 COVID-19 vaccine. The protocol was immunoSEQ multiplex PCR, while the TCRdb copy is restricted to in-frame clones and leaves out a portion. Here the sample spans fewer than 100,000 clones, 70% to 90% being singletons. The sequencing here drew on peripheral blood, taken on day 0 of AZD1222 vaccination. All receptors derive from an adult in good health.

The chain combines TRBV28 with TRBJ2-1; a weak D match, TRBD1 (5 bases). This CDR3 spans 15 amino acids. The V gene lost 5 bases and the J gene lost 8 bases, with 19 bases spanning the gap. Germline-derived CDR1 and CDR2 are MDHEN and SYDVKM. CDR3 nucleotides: TGTGCCAGCAGTCTCATAGGACAACCTTTCGATGAGCAGTTCTTC. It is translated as CASSLIGQPFDEQFF.

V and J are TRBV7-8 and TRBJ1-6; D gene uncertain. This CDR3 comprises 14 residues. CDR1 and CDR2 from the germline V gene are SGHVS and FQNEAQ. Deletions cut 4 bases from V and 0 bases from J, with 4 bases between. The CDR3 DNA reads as TGTGCCAGCAGCTCCTTCTCCTATAATTCACCCCTCCACTTT. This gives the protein CASSSFSYNSPLHF.

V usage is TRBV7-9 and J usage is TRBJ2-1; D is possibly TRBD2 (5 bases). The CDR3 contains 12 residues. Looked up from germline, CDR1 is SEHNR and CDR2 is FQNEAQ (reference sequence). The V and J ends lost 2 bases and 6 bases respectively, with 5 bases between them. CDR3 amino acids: CASSLSGNEQFF. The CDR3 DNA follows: TGTGCCAGCAGCTTAAGCGGCAATGAGCAGTTCTTC.

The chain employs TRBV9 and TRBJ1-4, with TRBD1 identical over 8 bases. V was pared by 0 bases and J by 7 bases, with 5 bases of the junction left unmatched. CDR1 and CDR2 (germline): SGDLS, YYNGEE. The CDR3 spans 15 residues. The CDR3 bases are TGTGCCAGCAGCGTAGCGGCAGGGGGCGTTGAAAAACTGTTTTTT. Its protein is CASSVAAGGVEKLFF.

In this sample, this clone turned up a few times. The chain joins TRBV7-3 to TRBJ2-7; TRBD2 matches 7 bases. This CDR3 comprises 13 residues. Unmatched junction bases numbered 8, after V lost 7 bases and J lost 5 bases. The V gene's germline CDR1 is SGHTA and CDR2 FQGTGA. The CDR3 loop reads CASTTARGDEQYF. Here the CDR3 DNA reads TGTGCCAGCACCACTGCCCGGGGGGACGAGCAGTACTTC.

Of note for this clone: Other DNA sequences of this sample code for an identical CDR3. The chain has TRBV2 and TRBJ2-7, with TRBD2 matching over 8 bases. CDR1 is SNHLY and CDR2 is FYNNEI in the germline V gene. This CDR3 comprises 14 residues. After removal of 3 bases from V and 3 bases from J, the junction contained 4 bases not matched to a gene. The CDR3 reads CASSDWTSSYEQYF. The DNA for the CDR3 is TGTGCCAGCAGTGATTGGACTAGCAGCTACGAGCAGTACTTC.

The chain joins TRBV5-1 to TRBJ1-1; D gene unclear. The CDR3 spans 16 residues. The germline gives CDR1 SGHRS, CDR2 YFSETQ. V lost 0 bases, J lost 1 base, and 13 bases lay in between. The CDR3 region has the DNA TGCGCCAGCAGCTTGGTACTGTCCGGCGAGAACACTGAAGCTTTCTTT. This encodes CASSLVLSGENTEAFF.

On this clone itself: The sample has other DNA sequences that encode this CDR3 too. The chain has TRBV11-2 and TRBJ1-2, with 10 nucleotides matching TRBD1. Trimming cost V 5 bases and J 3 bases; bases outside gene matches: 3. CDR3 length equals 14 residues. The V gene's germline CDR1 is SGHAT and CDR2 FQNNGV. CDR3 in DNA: TGTGCCAGCAGCCCCGGGACAGGGGACTATGGCTACACCTTC. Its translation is CASSPGTGDYGYTF.

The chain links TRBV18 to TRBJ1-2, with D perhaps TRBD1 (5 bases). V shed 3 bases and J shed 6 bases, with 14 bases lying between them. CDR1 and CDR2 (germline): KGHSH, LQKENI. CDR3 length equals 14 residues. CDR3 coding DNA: TGTGCCAGCTCACCCCGGGGCGAGGCCCATGGCTACACCTTC. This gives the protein CASSPRGEAHGYTF.

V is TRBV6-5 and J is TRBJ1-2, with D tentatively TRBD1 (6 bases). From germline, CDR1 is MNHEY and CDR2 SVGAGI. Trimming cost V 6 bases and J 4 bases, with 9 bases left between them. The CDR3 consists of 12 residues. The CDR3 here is CASSRGSYGYTF. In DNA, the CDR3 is TGTGCCAGCAGCAGGGGTAGCTATGGCTACACCTTC.

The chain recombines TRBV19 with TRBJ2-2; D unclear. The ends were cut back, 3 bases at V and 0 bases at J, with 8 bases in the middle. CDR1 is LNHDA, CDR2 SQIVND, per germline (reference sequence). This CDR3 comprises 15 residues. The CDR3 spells CASSMWTANTGELFF. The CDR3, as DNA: TGTGCCAGTAGTATGTGGACGGCGAACACCGGGGAGCTGTTTTTT.

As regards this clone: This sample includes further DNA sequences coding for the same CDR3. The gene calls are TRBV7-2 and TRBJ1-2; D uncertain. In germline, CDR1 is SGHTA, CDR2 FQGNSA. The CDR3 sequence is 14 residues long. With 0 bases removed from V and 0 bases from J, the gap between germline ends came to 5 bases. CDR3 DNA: TGTGCCAGCAGCTTAGCGCGGGCTAACTATGGCTACACCTTC. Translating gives CASSLARANYGYTF. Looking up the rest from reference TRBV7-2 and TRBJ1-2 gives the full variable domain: GAGVSQSPSNKVTEKGKDVELRCDPISGHTALYWYRQSLGQGLEFLIYFQGNSAPDKSGLPSDRFSAERTGGSVSTLTIQRTQQEDSAVYLCASSLARANYGYTFGSGTRLTVV.

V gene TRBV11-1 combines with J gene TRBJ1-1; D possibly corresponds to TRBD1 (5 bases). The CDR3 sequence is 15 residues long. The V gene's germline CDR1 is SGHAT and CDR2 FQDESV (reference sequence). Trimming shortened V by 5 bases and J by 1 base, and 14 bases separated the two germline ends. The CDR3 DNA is TGTGCCAGCAGCCTCTTCGGGACGGCGAACACTGAAGCTTTCTTT. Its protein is CASSLFGTANTEAFF. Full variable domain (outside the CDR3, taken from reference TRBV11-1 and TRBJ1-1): EAEVAQSPRYKITEKSQAVAFWCDPISGHATLYWYRQILGQGPELLVQFQDESVVDDSQLPKDRFSAERLKGVDSTLKIQPAELGDSAMYLCASSLFGTANTEAFFGQGTRLTVV.

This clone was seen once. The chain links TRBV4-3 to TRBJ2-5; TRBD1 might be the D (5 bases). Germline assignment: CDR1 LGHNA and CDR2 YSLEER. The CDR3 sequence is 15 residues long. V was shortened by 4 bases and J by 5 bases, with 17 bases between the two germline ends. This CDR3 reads CASSPFLTGPETQYF. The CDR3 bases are TGCGCCAGCAGCCCCTTCCTAACAGGTCCCGAGACCCAGTACTTC.

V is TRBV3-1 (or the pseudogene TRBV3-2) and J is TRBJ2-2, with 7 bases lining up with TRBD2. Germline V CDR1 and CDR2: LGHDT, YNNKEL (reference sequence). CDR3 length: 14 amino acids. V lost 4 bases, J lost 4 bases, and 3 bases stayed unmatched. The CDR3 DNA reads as TGTGCCAGCAGCCCATGGACTAGCACCGGGGAGCTGTTTTTT. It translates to CASSPWTSTGELFF.

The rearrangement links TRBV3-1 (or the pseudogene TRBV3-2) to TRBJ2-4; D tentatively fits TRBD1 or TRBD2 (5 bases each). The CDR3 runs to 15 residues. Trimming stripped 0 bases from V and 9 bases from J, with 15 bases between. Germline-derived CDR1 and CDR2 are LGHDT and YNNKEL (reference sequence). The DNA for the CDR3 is TGTGCCAGCAGCCAAGACTCGTCCTCGAGGGGCATTCAGTACTTC. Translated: CASSQDSSSRGIQYF.

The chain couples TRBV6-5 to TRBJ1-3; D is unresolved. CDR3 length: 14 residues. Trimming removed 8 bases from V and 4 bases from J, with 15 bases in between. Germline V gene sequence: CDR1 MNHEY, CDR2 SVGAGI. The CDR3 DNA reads TGTGCCAGCCACCCGGGAGACGACGGAAACACCATATATTTT. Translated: CASHPGDDGNTIYF.

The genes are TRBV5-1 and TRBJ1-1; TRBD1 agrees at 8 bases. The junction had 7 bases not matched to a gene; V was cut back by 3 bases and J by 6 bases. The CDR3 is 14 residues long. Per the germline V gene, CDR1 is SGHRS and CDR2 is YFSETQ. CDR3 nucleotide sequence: TGCGCCAGCAGCTCTCTCCAGGGGGCCTCTGAAGCTTTCTTT. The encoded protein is CASSSLQGASEAFF.

This CDR3 is CASTPRETYEQYF. In nucleotides, the CDR3 is TGTGCCAGCACCCCCAGGGAGACCTACGAGCAGTACTTC. The V gene is TRBV27, the J gene TRBJ2-7, with D perhaps assigned TRBD1 or TRBD2 (5 bases each). V dropped 7 bases and J dropped 2 bases, with 12 bases sitting between them. CDR3 length equals 13 residues. From germline, CDR1 is MNHEY and CDR2 SMNVEV (reference sequence).

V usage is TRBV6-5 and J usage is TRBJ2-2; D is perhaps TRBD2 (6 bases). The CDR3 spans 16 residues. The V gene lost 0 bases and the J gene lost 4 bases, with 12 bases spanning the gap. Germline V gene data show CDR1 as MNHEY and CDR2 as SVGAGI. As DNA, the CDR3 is TGTGCCAGCAGTTACTCGAAGGAGCGGGTCACCGGGGAGCTGTTTTTT. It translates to CASSYSKERVTGELFF.

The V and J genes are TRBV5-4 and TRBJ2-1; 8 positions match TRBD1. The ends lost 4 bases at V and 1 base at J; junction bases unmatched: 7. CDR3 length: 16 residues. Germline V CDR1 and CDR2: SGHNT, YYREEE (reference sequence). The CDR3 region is CASSRPGGLSYNEQFF. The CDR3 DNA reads TGTGCCAGCAGCAGGCCAGGGGGCTTGTCCTACAATGAGCAGTTCTTC.

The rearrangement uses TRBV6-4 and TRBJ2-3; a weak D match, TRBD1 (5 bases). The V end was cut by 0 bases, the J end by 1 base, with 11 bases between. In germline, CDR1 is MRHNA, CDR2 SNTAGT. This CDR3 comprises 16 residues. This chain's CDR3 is CASSDSTKGGTDTQYF. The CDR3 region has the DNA TGTGCCAGCAGTGACTCAACTAAAGGGGGCACAGATACGCAGTATTTT.

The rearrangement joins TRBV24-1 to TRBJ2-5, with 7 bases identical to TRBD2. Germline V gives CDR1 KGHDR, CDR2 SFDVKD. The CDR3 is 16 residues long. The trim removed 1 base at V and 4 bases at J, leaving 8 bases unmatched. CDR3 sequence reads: CATSDLETSTSETQYF. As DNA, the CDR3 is TGTGCCACCAGTGATTTAGAGACTAGCACCTCAGAGACCCAGTACTTC.

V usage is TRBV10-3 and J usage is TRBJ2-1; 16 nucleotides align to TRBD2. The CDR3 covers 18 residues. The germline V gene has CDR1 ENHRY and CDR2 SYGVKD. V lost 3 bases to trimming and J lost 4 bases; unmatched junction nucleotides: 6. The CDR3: CAISDPGLAGGQYNEQFF. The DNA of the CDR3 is TGTGCCATCAGTGACCCGGGACTAGCGGGGGGGCAGTACAATGAGCAGTTCTTC.

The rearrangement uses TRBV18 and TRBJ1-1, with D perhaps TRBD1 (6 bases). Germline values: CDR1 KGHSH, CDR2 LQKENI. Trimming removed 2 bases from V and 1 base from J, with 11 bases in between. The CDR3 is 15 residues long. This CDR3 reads CASSPLGAGNTEAFF. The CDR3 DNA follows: TGTGCCAGCTCACCATTGGGGGCAGGGAACACTGAAGCTTTCTTT.

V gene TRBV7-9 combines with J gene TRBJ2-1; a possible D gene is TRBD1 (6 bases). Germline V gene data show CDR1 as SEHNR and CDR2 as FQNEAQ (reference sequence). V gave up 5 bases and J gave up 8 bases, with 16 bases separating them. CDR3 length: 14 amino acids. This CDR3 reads CASSPPGGADEQFF. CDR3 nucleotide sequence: TGTGCCAGCAGCCCACCTGGGGGCGCGGATGAGCAGTTCTTC. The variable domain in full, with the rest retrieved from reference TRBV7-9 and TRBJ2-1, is DTGVSQNPRHKITKRGQNVTFRCDPISEHNRLYWYRQTLGQGPEFLTYFQNEAQLEKSRLLSDRFSAERPKGSFSTLEIQRTEQGDSAMYLCASSPPGGADEQFFGPGTRLTVL.

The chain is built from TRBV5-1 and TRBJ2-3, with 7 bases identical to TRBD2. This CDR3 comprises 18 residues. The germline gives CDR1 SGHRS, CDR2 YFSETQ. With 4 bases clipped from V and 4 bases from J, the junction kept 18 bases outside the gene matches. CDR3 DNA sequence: TGCGCCAGCAGCGCCGGGGGTCCGGAACCTCTAGCGGCAGATACGCAGTATTTT. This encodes CASSAGGPEPLAADTQYF.

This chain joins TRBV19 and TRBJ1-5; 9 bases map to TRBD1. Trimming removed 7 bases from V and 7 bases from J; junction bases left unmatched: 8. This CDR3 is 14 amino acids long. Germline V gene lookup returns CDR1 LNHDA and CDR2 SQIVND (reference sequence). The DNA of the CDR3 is TGTGCCAGTACCCCCACAGGGGGCCAGCAGCCCCAGCATTTT. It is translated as CASTPTGGQQPQHF. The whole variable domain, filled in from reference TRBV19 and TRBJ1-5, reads DGGITQSPKYLFRKEGQNVTLSCEQNLNHDAMYWYRQDPGQGLRLIYYSQIVNDFQKGDIAEGYSVSREKKESFPLTVTSAQKNPTAFYLCASTPTGGQQPQHFGDGTRLSIL.

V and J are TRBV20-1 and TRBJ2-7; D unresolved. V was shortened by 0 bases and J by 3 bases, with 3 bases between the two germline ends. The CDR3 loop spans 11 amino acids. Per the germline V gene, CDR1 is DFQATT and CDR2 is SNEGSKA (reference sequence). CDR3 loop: CSARDDYEQYF. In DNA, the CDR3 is TGCAGTGCTAGAGATGACTACGAGCAGTACTTC.

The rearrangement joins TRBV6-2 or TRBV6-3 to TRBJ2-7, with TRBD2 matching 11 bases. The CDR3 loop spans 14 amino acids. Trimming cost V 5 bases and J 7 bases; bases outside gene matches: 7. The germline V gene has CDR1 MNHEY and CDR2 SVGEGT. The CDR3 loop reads CASSKLAGAGEQYF. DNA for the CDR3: TGTGCCAGCAGTAAACTAGCGGGAGCGGGAGAGCAGTACTTC.

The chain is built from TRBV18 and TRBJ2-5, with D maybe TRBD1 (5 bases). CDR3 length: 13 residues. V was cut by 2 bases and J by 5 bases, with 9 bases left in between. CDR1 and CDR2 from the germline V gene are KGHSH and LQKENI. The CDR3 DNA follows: TGTGCCAGCTCACCAAATTCAGGGGAGACCCAGTACTTC. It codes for CASSPNSGETQYF.